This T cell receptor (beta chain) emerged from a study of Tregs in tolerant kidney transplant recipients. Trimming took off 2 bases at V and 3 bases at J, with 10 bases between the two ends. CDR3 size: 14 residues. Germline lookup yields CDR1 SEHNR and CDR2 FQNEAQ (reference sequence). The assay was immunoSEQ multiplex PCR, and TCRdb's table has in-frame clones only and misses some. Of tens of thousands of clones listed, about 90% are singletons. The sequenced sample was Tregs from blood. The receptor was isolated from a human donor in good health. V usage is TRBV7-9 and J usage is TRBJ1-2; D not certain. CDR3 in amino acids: CASSLNGVDYGYTF. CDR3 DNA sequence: TGTGCCAGCAGCTTAAACGGGGTGGACTATGGCTACACCTTC.